This is a list of T cell receptor beta chains from one sample in a study of Graves' ophthalmopathy and Graves' hyperthyroidism. TCRdb re-called the multiplex PCR reads through MiXCR, storing one row per CDR3 protein. The table shows some 750,000 distinct CDR3 sequences, with around 40% occurring only once. Source material: peripheral blood. Every receptor here comes from an adult man with Graves' ophthalmopathy. Both conserved end residues are part of each CDR3. D genes are given only for firm matches. Size is omitted from some rows. Given values are once, few, many or a class for expanded clones.

J gene,V gene,clone size,D gene,CDR3 protein,CDR3 DNA
TRBJ1-5,TRBV19,-,-,CASGGTGGQNQSQHF,TGTGCCAGTGGTGGTACGGGGGGGCAAAATCAGTCCCAGCATTTT
TRBJ2-2,TRBV7-9,few,-,CASSLGQISTGELFF,TGTGCCAGCAGCTTAGGACAAATTTCCACCGGGGAGCTGTTTTTT
TRBJ1-3,TRBV7-2,-,-,CASSLQGFSSGNTIYF,TGTGCCAGCAGCCTACAGGGCTTCTCCTCTGGAAACACCATATATTTT
TRBJ2-5,TRBV28,-,TRBD2,CASSSAGGFRETQYF,TGTGCCAGCAGTTCAGCGGGGGGGTTCCGCGAGACCCAGTACTTC
TRBJ2-7,TRBV29-1,many,-,CSVEDGGQGSYEQYF,TGCAGCGTTGAAGATGGAGGTCAGGGCTCTTACGAGCAGTACTTC
TRBJ1-3,TRBV14,-,TRBD1,CASSQPTDRVSGNTIYF,TGTGCCAGCAGCCAACCGACCGACAGGGTCTCTGGAAACACCATATATTTT
TRBJ2-7,TRBV24-1,many,-,CATSDPPSRPGTYEQYF,TGTGCCACCAGTGACCCCCCTTCTCGTCCGGGCACCTACGAGCAGTACTTC
TRBJ1-5,TRBV7-3,once,-,CASSLMGVLQETQHF,TGTGCCAGCAGCTTAATGGGGGTGCTACAAGAGACCCAGCATTTT
TRBJ1-4,TRBV25-1,few,TRBD1,CASSVDRGLGRGEKLFF,TGTGCCAGCAGTGTGGACAGGGGCCTTGGCAGGGGTGAAAAACTGTTTTTT
TRBJ1-1,TRBV12-3/TRBV12-4,few,TRBD1,CASSEWRQGGTEAFF,TGTGCCAGCAGTGAGTGGAGGCAGGGGGGCACTGAAGCTTTCTTT
TRBJ2-5,TRBV10-3,few,-,CASSRDLLGIQETQYF,TGTGCCAGCAGTAGGGACCTCCTCGGGATCCAAGAGACCCAGTACTTC
TRBJ2-2,TRBV9,few,-,CASSVEVGTSLGGELFF,TGTGCCAGCAGCGTAGAGGTCGGGACCTCACTGGGCGGGGAGCTGTTTTTT
TRBJ1-2,TRBV6-6,few,TRBD1,CASSYRQGAGGYTF,TGTGCCAGCAGTTACCGACAGGGGGCGGGAGGCTACACCTTC
TRBJ1-4,TRBV5-5,-,-,CASSLEGAFVVEKLFF,TGTGCCAGCAGCTTAGAAGGGGCTTTCGTAGTTGAAAAACTGTTTTTT
TRBJ1-1,TRBV9,-,-,CASSVMQTNTEAFF,TGTGCCAGCAGCGTAATGCAGACGAACACTGAAGCTTTCTTT
TRBJ1-5,TRBV24-1,-,TRBD1,CASSPGQVYQPQHF,TGTGCCAGCAGTCCCGGACAGGTGTATCAGCCCCAGCATTTT
TRBJ1-2,TRBV4-3,-,TRBD1,CASSLTGGVEYGYTF,TGCGCCAGCAGCCTAACAGGGGGCGTCGAGTATGGCTACACCTTC
TRBJ2-7,TRBV2,-,TRBD1,CASTPQGLIYEQYF,TGTGCCAGCACCCCACAGGGGCTTATCTACGAGCAGTACTTC
TRBJ2-5,TRBV24-1,-,TRBD1,CATSDPKTGAWETQYF,TGTGCCACCAGTGACCCTAAGACAGGGGCATGGGAGACCCAGTACTTC
TRBJ2-7,TRBV20-1,few,TRBD1,CSATSLPGQRYEQYF,TGCAGTGCTACTTCCCTTCCGGGACAGCGCTACGAGCAGTACTTC
TRBJ1-1,TRBV20-1,few,-,CSASRRKTEAFF,TGCAGTGCTAGTCGGAGAAAAACTGAAGCTTTCTTT
TRBJ2-7,TRBV20-1,-,TRBD1,CSAGDRGLVDEQYF,TGCAGTGCTGGTGACAGGGGGCTCGTCGACGAGCAGTACTTC
TRBJ2-5,TRBV19,many,-,CASSSTRRETQYF,TGTGCCAGTAGTTCGACGAGGAGAGAGACCCAGTACTTC
TRBJ1-5,TRBV4-1,-,-,CASSQEGTPSNQPQHF,TGCGCCAGCAGCCAAGAAGGTACACCCAGCAATCAGCCCCAGCATTTT
TRBJ2-7,TRBV7-2,many,TRBD1,CASSPRQGNYEQYF,TGTGCCAGCAGCCCGCGACAGGGGAACTACGAGCAGTACTTC
TRBJ1-5,TRBV16,many,-,CASSQFGDSNQPQHF,TGTGCCAGCAGCCAATTCGGGGATAGCAATCAGCCCCAGCATTTT
TRBJ1-2,TRBV10-3,once,TRBD1,CAHLTGAEGYTF,TGTGCGCACTTGACAGGGGCAGAGGGCTACACCTTC
TRBJ1-4,TRBV29-1,-,-,CSVGQGTNEKLFF,TGCAGCGTTGGCCAGGGTACTAATGAAAAACTGTTTTTT
TRBJ1-2,TRBV25-1,-,-,CASSPSGGSVYGYTF,TGTGCCAGCAGTCCCTCCGGGGGTTCGGTCTATGGCTACACCTTC
TRBJ1-1,TRBV29-1,many,-,CSVDRLLGTEAFF,TGCAGCGTTGATAGGTTATTGGGCACTGAAGCTTTCTTT
TRBJ2-7,TRBV7-9,-,TRBD2,CASTALSLAVYEQYF,TGTGCCAGCACCGCTTTATCACTAGCGGTCTACGAGCAGTACTTC
TRBJ1-4,TRBV12-3/TRBV12-4,-,-,CASSLYQGRGEKLFF,TGTGCCAGCAGTTTATACCAGGGAAGGGGTGAAAAACTGTTTTTT
TRBJ1-4,TRBV2,many,TRBD1,CASSEPRGRLFF,TGTGCCAGCAGTGAACCCAGGGGGCGACTGTTTTTT
TRBJ1-5,TRBV19,many,-,CASSIQFNQPQHF,TGTGCCAGTAGTATCCAGTTCAATCAGCCCCAGCATTTT
TRBJ1-2,TRBV24-1,many,-,CATSDPDGYGYTF,TGTGCCACCAGTGATCCGGACGGCTATGGCTACACCTTC
TRBJ2-5,TRBV12-3/TRBV12-4,few,-,CASRPTRQETQYF,TGTGCCAGCAGACCGACTAGGCAAGAGACCCAGTACTTC
TRBJ2-5,TRBV14,-,-,CASSQSRGRQQETQYF,TGTGCCAGCAGCCAATCCAGGGGCAGACAGCAAGAGACCCAGTACTTC
TRBJ1-5,TRBV24-1,-,TRBD1,CATSDYGTGNQPQHF,TGTGCCACCAGTGACTACGGGACAGGGAATCAGCCCCAGCATTTT
TRBJ2-7,TRBV25-1,few,-,CASTSSITYEQYF,TGTGCCAGCACCAGCTCCATCACCTACGAGCAGTACTTC
TRBJ2-2,TRBV10-2,many,TRBD2,CASSDTSGGVGELFF,TGCGCCAGCAGTGATACCAGCGGGGGGGTCGGGGAGCTGTTTTTT
TRBJ2-7,TRBV5-1,-,TRBD1,CASSLNRGEITYEQYF,TGCGCCAGCAGCTTAAACAGGGGTGAGATTACCTACGAGCAGTACTTC
TRBJ2-2,TRBV25-1,few,TRBD1,CASTTGGRSGELFF,TGTGCCAGCACTACAGGGGGGAGGTCCGGGGAGCTGTTTTTT
TRBJ2-6,TRBV29-1,-,-,CSVEEVGTEAF,TGCAGCGTTGAAGAGGTGGGCACTGAAGCTTTC
TRBJ1-4,TRBV29-1,many,-,CSVSGQSYEKLFF,TGCAGCGTGTCAGGGCAGAGCTATGAAAAACTGTTTTTT
TRBJ2-5,TRBV5-6,-,-,CATDFGGTQYF,TGTGCCACCGACTTTGGAGGGACCCAGTACTTC
TRBJ2-5,TRBV7-2,-,-,CASSLGAPMETQYF,TGTGCCAGCAGCTTGGGGGCCCCTATGGAGACCCAGTACTTC
TRBJ2-5,TRBV2,-,-,CASSGPGTPYQETQYF,TGTGCCAGCAGTGGGCCGGGGACACCGTACCAAGAGACCCAGTACTTC
TRBJ2-5,TRBV19,-,-,CASSGWRAASETQYF,TGTGCCAGTAGCGGATGGAGGGCCGCTTCTGAGACCCAGTACTTC
TRBJ2-5,TRBV28,-,TRBD1,CASSATGQQETQYF,TGTGCCAGCAGTGCTACGGGACAGCAAGAGACCCAGTACTTC
TRBJ1-5,TRBV19,many,-,CASNMQASNQPQHF,TGTGCCAGTAACATGCAGGCTAGCAATCAGCCCCAGCATTTT
TRBJ2-7,TRBV30,-,TRBD2,CALGQGGSYEQYF,TGTGCCCTCGGGCAGGGAGGGTCCTACGAGCAGTACTTC
TRBJ2-3,TRBV2,-,TRBD2,CASQSSGGADTQYF,TGTGCCAGCCAATCTAGCGGGGGGGCAGATACGCAGTATTTT
TRBJ2-7,TRBV25-1,once,TRBD1,CASSASGQANYEQYF,TGTGCCAGCAGTGCCTCGGGACAGGCGAACTACGAGCAGTACTTC
TRBJ2-5,TRBV7-2,many,-,CASSLDPRQETQYF,TGTGCCAGCAGCTTGGACCCGCGGCAAGAGACCCAGTACTTC